This TCR beta chain was captured in a study of blood T cells in healthy people across ages. Study-wide points: Diversity of TCR beta correlated strongly with naive T cell percentage.

Each donor supplied around 10 milliliters of peripheral blood. Per the germline V gene, CDR1 is SGHTA and CDR2 is FQGNSA. V was trimmed by 5 bases and J by 5 bases, leaving 15 bases between them. This CDR3 is 14 amino acids long. This clonotype was counted once. Antigen: not known. The use of a sample-barcoded 5' primer and a J-beta primer mix characterized a second PCR of roughly 7 to 11 cycles. TCRdb reprocessed the 5' RACE reads with MiXCR, giving one entry per CDR3 protein. The sample includes roughly 800,000 distinct CDR3 sequences, about 37% of them seen just once. V usage is TRBV7-2 and J usage is TRBJ1-2; D gene ambiguous. The source material was blood. The clonotype comes from a man between 18 and 29 years old in good health. The CDR3 loop is CASSPQPAGYGYTF. The CDR3 DNA is TGTGCCAGCAGCCCGCAACCGGCGGGGTATGGCTACACCTTC.